The clone carrying this T cell receptor (beta chain) was detected only a few times. Trimming removed 5 bases at V and 1 base at J, with 9 bases between. The CDR3 loop spans 14 amino acids. Germline V CDR1 and CDR2: SEHNR, FQNEAQ (reference sequence). RNA was extracted and reverse transcribed into cDNA as the sequencing template. The table came from immunoSEQ multiplex PCR; TCRdb's copy has only in-frame clones and leaves some out. The data show about 130,000 clones, 50% to 60% seen once. The sample comes from a study of CD8+ T cells in alopecia areata. This rearrangement joins TRBV7-9 to TRBJ2-4; the D is unclear. The sequencing used CD4+ T cells sorted from blood, collected at week 0. The TCR sequence derives from a human donor with alopecia areata. CDR3 in DNA: TGTGCCAGCAGCCCACTGAGGGCCAAAAACATTCAGTACTTC. This gives the protein CASSPLRAKNIQYF.